This T cell receptor (beta chain) was recovered during a study of PD-1 blockade in classical Hodgkin lymphoma. Study context: Every 2 weeks, patients had 3 mg/kg nivolumab intravenously.

Time point noted: cycle 4 day 1 (C4D1), after around six weeks of nivolumab. After autologous stem cell transplantation all patients relapsed, and prior brentuximab vedotin exposure differed between cohorts. Data came from immunoSEQ multiplex PCR; TCRdb stores just in-frame clones and leaves some out. The table includes about 32,000 clones, about four fifths detected once. This CDR3 has 12 residues. Germline V CDR1 and CDR2: SQVTM, ANQGSEA. V lost 5 bases and J lost 7, with 15 bases in between. The TCR sequence derives from a human donor with classical Hodgkin lymphoma. The starting material was peripheral blood mononuclear cells (PBMCs), obtained before the fourth cycle of nivolumab. The chain employs TRBV29-1 and TRBJ2-7; D is perhaps TRBD1 (6 bases). The CDR3 nucleotides read TGCAGCGTTACTACAGGGTTCGGTGAGCAGTACGTC. Translated: CSVTTGFGEQYV.